The entry below describes one T cell receptor (beta chain). This clone was picked up one time. There is no known antigen for this receptor. Base-call qualities are not available, and no considerably larger clone is one nucleotide away. The meaning of the sample's time point label: week 11, during vaccination. Each vaccine dose, consisting of 300 ug of a 20-mer mutant IDH1 peptide in Montanide, was administered subcutaneously with topical imiquimod. The donors had newly diagnosed IDH1-mutant astrocytomas of WHO grade 3 or 4 that showed loss of nuclear ATRX. The samples were drawn from NOA16, a multicentre, single-arm, open-label phase I trial in Germany that tested a mutant IDH1 peptide vaccine in humans for the first time. Genomic DNA for TCRB sequencing was extracted from EDTA blood using the DNeasy Blood and Tissue Kit. The sample comes from a study of a mutant IDH1 vaccine in newly diagnosed glioma (dated by TCRdb to about 2021). Context from the whole study: Eight vaccinations were administered to patients in weeks 1, 3, 5, 7, 11, 15, 19 and 23, corresponding to visits V03 through V10. Of the 25 to 40 treated patients, about 62% were male and around 40% were female, and the mean age was around 40 years. In the chemotherapy-containing groups, vaccination started alongside temozolomide cycles, whereas in patients who had radiotherapy alone it started 4-6 weeks after radiotherapy. Longitudinal TCRB deep sequencing was performed for about two dozen treated patients wherever samples were available for exploratory analyses. Peripheral blood was collected at six visits: V03 (baseline), V05, V07, V10, V12 and V13. Prior to enrollment, standard therapy consisting of radiotherapy alone, temozolomide alone, or radiochemotherapy with temozolomide had been administered to patients, with the combination being received by most patients. What the work shows at the level of the full study, not this receptor alone: PBMC samples for TCRB deep sequencing were selected based on availability. The authors stated that sample limitations prevented analyses of patient blood samples from being reproduced. Immune responses induced by the vaccine were seen in 90% to 95% of patients across multiple MHC alleles. Pseudoprogression appeared unrelated to alterations in the top peripheral T cell clonotypes detected by TCRB sequencing.

The germline V gene supplies CDR1 MNHEY and CDR2 SVGAGI. Spanning cysteine to phenylalanine, the CDR3 consists of 15 amino acids. Kept here is only the CDR3 DNA, which spans 45 bases and is read in frame from base 1. At the junction V is shortened by 5 bases and J by 5 bases; bases outside the gene matches: 10. Library creation used the immunoSEQ multiplex PCR assay. Rearranged TCR beta chain sequences were amplified with the hsTCRB Kit following the manufacturer's protocol. TCRB libraries were sequenced on an Illumina MiSeq. The study's processing was this. The kit vendor's proprietary platform handled demultiplexing, trimming and gene mapping. Entries here come from immuneACCESS through TCRdb and include only in-frame sequences with V and J called. Some clones fail to appear in such tables; in the studies checked, an unresolved V gene covers under half of the shortfall, and the cause of the remainder is unknown. V, J and clone size reflect that table, while D and trimming were determined from the DNA. This sample comprises roughly 70,000 clones, 84% of them detected only once. Together, the top ten hold approximately 9% of the sample.

The clonotype was recovered from a woman in her forties or fifties with glioma. The material sequenced was PBMCs, taken from a glioma patient whose treatment included an IDH1 peptide vaccine. The rearranged chain carries TRBV6-5 and TRBJ2-7, with 9 middle bases fitting TRBD2. The bases read TGTGCCAGCAGTCCCCCAGCGGGGGGTTGGGACGAGCAGTACTTC. This codes for CASSPPAGGWDEQYF.